This T cell receptor (beta chain) was retrieved from a study of beta chain features in type 1 diabetes. Study observations and caveats: Patients' naive, central memory and regulatory TCRB repertoires appeared more alike than those of healthy donors.

Trimming took off 4 bases at V and 9 bases at J, with 7 bases between the two ends. The CDR3 extends over 11 amino acids. Germline V gives CDR1 WNHNN, CDR2 SYGVQD (reference sequence). Purities over 98% were achieved in all sorted populations. The table lists this clone with many counts. Its specificity is unknown. The entirety of the isolated RNA underwent reverse transcription, so expressed TCRB transcripts were sequenced. Produced via immunoSEQ multiplex PCR; TCRdb's table is partial and in-frame only. The table records under 400,000 clones, 14% of them present only once. The chain joins TRBV10-1 to TRBJ2-1; D gene uncertain. This receptor was taken from a man aged 25 to 45 in good health. Source material: central memory CD4+ T cells from blood. Here the CDR3 DNA reads TGCGCCAGCAGTGGGATTTTTGAGCAGTTCTTC. Translating gives CASSGIFEQFF.